Detailed here is one T cell receptor beta chain. Germline V gives CDR1 SGHRS, CDR2 YFSETQ. The CDR3 is made up of 17 amino acids. V trimming: 7 bases; J trimming: 0 bases; junction bases outside the gene matches: 15. This sample was included in a study of blood T cell repertoires in COVID-19. Study background: Samples of COVID-19 (acute and convalescent) were obtained from the United States, Italy and Spain. Sources were T cells, B-cell-depleted T cells, or PBMCs; the material itself was cDNA or gDNA.

Under the authors' procedure: Reference gene primer amplification in the assay estimated nucleated cell counts. The method was immunoSEQ multiplex PCR; TCRdb's version includes in-frame clones alone and lacks a portion of them. V and J calls and clone size come straight from that table; D and trimming were deduced from the DNA. The data contain 25,000 to 35,000 clones, approximately 79% of them seen just once; the ten biggest clones take up about 1.8%. The receptor comes from an elderly man with active or convalescent COVID-19. Source material: peripheral blood. The V call is TRBV5-1, the J call TRBJ1-2; 7 nucleotides match TRBD1. The CDR3 DNA sequence: TGCGCCAGCCGCCCTTATTCCGGACAGGCGTCTAACTATGGCTACACCTTC. Translated, it gives CASRPYSGQASNYGYTF. Variable domain in full (rest from reference TRBV5-1 and TRBJ1-2): KAGVTQTPRYLIKTRGQQVTLSCSPISGHRSVSWYQQTPGQGLQFLFEYFSETQRNKGNFPGRFSGRQFSNSRSEMNVSTLELGDSALYLCASRPYSGQASNYGYTFGSGTRLTVV.